This TCR beta chain was identified during a study of cytomegalovirus exposure and HLA in healthy donors. The V and J ends lost 10 bases and 3 bases respectively, with 10 bases between them. The CDR3 spans 12 residues. CDR1 and CDR2 from the germline V gene are LNHDA and SQIVND (reference sequence). Nominally healthy donors were sampled, though unrecorded immune exposures were likely. The PCR was carried out with 60 Vbeta primers and 13 Jbeta primers. TCRdb keeps only in-frame clones here, not all; method: immunoSEQ multiplex PCR. The table has some 140,000 clones, roughly 80% seen once. With respect to this clone: The antigen is unknown.

Findings of the study overall: Some V segments, including TRBV6-2 and TRBV6-3, were excluded as indistinguishable. The authors later linked a missense DCLRE1C variant to TCR beta V- and J-gene trimming. A likely sequencing artifact accounted for one observed cluster of highly shared sequence variants.

This chain joins TRBV19 and TRBJ1-3; TRBD1 is a possible D gene (5 bases). This clonotype originated in a man between 18 and 29 years old in good health and CMV-seronegative. The sequencing input was PBMCs. In DNA form, the CDR3 reads TGTGCCATAGAAGGGGATGGAAACACCATATATTTT. As protein: CAIEGDGNTIYF.